A selection of T cell receptor beta chains follows, all from one sample in a study of blood T cell repertoires in COVID-19. Only in-frame clones appear in the TCRdb table, and some are missing; sequencing was by immunoSEQ multiplex PCR. This table has roughly 150,000 clones, nearly 85% appearing once. The sequenced material came from peripheral blood. The origin of the receptors is a human donor in a cohort sampled during active COVID-19. Each CDR3 is given with its conserved first and last residue. D genes are given only for firm matches. Rows give clone size only sometimes, using once, few, many, or a class for an expanded clone.

j_gene	d_gene	abundance	v_gene	CDR3nt	CDR3aa
TRBJ2-3	-	-	TRBV5-1	TGCGCCAGCAGCTTGGCCTTTGCGCGGGGCACAGATACGCAGTATTTT	CASSLAFARGTDTQYF
TRBJ2-7	-	-	TRBV9	TGTGCCAGCAGCCCGAAGACTAGTTCCTACGAGCAGTACTTC	CASSPKTSSYEQYF
TRBJ1-1	TRBD1	-	TRBV12-3/TRBV12-4	TGTGCCAGCAGCACCACAGGGGGCACTGAAGCTTTCTTT	CASSTTGGTEAFF
TRBJ2-1	TRBD2	many	TRBV7-2	TGTGCCAGCCTTAGCGGGAGAGATAGGGATGAGCAGTTCTTC	CASLSGRDRDEQFF
TRBJ2-7	-	once	TRBV5-4	TGTGCCAGCAGCCCGGAGGAGGCCAGGAGGGAGCAGTACTTC	CASSPEEARREQYF
TRBJ1-1	-	few	TRBV9	TGTGCCAGCAGCGTAGACTTGAGGGCAGCTGAAGCTTTCTTT	CASSVDLRAAEAFF
TRBJ2-3	-	-	TRBV9	TGTGCCAGCAGCGCACCGGGACTTACAGATACGCAGTATTTT	CASSAPGLTDTQYF
TRBJ2-1	-	-	TRBV5-1	TGCGCCAGCAGCCCCGCCGCGGGGAGGAATGAGCAGTTCTTC	CASSPAAGRNEQFF
TRBJ2-5	-	-	TRBV5-5	TGTGCCAGCAGCTCCCCGAGAGGGCAATGGGAAGAGACCCAGTACTTC	CASSSPRGQWEETQYF
TRBJ1-3	TRBD1	-	TRBV11-2	TGTGCCAGCAGCTTAGAGGGGACAGCTGGAAACACCATATATTTT	CASSLEGTAGNTIYF
TRBJ1-2	TRBD1	-	TRBV11-2	TGTGCCAGCAGCAAATCAGGGGGCAATCATGGCTACACCTTC	CASSKSGGNHGYTF
TRBJ2-5	-	-	TRBV2	TGTGCCAGCGGGGGCCTCGGGCAGTACTTC	CASGGLGQYF
TRBJ1-1	-	-	TRBV6-5	TGTGCCAGCAGCCCCGGACAGACGCCTGAAGCTTTCTTT	CASSPGQTPEAFF
TRBJ1-6	TRBD1	-	TRBV25-1	TGTGCCAGCAGCCCAAGGACAGGGGGCGATTCACCCCTCCACTTT	CASSPRTGGDSPLHF
TRBJ2-4	TRBD1	-	TRBV5-6	TGTGCCAGCAGCCGTGGACAGGGTGCGCTCAAAAACATTCAGTACTTC	CASSRGQGALKNIQYF
TRBJ1-6	-	-	TRBV15	TGTGCCACCAGCAGAGACAGGGGATTTTCACCCCTCCACTTT	CATSRDRGFSPLHF
TRBJ1-6	-	-	TRBV10-3	TGTGCCGTCCGGGGGGGCCTGGATTCACCCCTCCACTTT	CAVRGGLDSPLHF
TRBJ1-4	-	-	TRBV4-3	TGCGCCAGCAGCCGCGACTACCCGGGGACAAGGGCGGAAAAACTGTTTTTT	CASSRDYPGTRAEKLFF
TRBJ2-5	TRBD2	once	TRBV5-4	TGTGCCAGCAGCGCCGGGACTAGCGGGGCCGTCCAAGAGACCCAGTACTTC	CASSAGTSGAVQETQYF
TRBJ2-3	TRBD2	once	TRBV18	TGTGCCAGCTCACCACGGGGAGGGGACACAGATACGCAGTATTTT	CASSPRGGDTDTQYF
TRBJ1-2	-	-	TRBV7-8	TGTGCCAGCAGCTTAGCTAGGGAGTACTATGGCTACACCTTC	CASSLAREYYGYTF
TRBJ2-5	-	-	TRBV12-5	TGTGCTAGTGGTTTGGAGACACAGCAAGAGACCCAGTACTTC	CASGLETQQETQYF
TRBJ2-7	-	-	TRBV6-5	TGTGCCAGCAGCCGCACAGCCACCTCCTACGAGCAGTACTTC	CASSRTATSYEQYF
TRBJ1-5	TRBD1	-	TRBV19	TGTGCCAGTAGTAGTCCCCGACAGGGTGGTGGCAATCAGCCCCAGCATTTT	CASSSPRQGGGNQPQHF
TRBJ1-4	-	-	TRBV5-5	TGTGCCAGCAGCTTAACGGGGTCGGTAAAACTGTTTTTT	CASSLTGSVKLFF
TRBJ2-4	TRBD2	-	TRBV19	TGTGCCAGTAGTAGCGGACTAGCGGGAGTAGGGAACATTCAGTACTTC	CASSSGLAGVGNIQYF
TRBJ2-5	-	-	TRBV4-3	TGCGCCAGCAGCCAGGCTCGGGGCCAAGAGACCCAGTACTTC	CASSQARGQETQYF
TRBJ2-1	TRBD2	-	TRBV7-9	TGTGCCAGCAGCTCTGGACTAGCGGGAGGGCAGGTTGAGCAGTTCTTC	CASSSGLAGGQVEQFF
TRBJ1-5	-	few	TRBV27	TGTGCCAGCAGCGCACTTCCAGGGAGGGGCAATCAGCCCCAGCATTTT	CASSALPGRGNQPQHF
TRBJ2-4	TRBD2	-	TRBV7-2	TGTGCCAGCAGCTTAGTATTAGCGGGAGGGGTAGCCAAAAACATTCAGTACTTC	CASSLVLAGGVAKNIQYF
TRBJ1-1	-	-	TRBV18	TGTGCCAGCTCACCCGACAGGCTGAACACTGAAGCTTTCTTT	CASSPDRLNTEAFF
TRBJ2-5	-	-	TRBV11-1	TGTGCCAGCAGCTTAGTACAGGCATACCAAGAGACCCAGTACTTC	CASSLVQAYQETQYF
TRBJ2-1	-	-	TRBV11-1	TGTGCCAGCAGCTTTCTCGCAGATGGTGAGCAGTTCTTC	CASSFLADGEQFF
TRBJ2-2	TRBD2	-	TRBV4-1	TGCGCCAGCAGGTCTAGCGGGGTCGGGGAGCTGTTTTTT	CASRSSGVGELFF
TRBJ2-5	TRBD1	once	TRBV5-6	TGTGCCAGCAGCTCGACAGGGGAAGAGACCCAGTACTTC	CASSSTGEETQYF
TRBJ1-1	TRBD1	-	TRBV5-1	TGCGCCAGCAGCTCCCGGGACAGGGGGAACACTGAAGCTTTCTTT	CASSSRDRGNTEAFF
TRBJ2-1	-	-	TRBV19	TGTGCCAGTAGTCCGGACAGAGAGAATGAGCAGTTCTTC	CASSPDRENEQFF
TRBJ1-5	TRBD1	-	TRBV18	TGTGCCAGCTCACCACCCTCAGGGGGTTCCAATCAGCCCCAGCATTTT	CASSPPSGGSNQPQHF
TRBJ1-4	TRBD1	-	TRBV6-5	TGTGCCAGCAGTTACCGTGGACAGGGTGGTGAAAAACTGTTTTTT	CASSYRGQGGEKLFF
TRBJ1-2	TRBD1	once	TRBV4-1	TGCGCCAGCAGCCAAGATCGGAGTTACAGGGGATTTGGCTACACCTTC	CASSQDRSYRGFGYTF
TRBJ1-1	-	-	TRBV5-6	TGTGCCAGCAGCTATGCAGGTATATTGTATACTGAAGCTTTCTTT	CASSYAGILYTEAFF
TRBJ2-7	-	-	TRBV11-3	TGTGCCAGCAGCCCCTATGAGCGACCCTACGAGCAGTACTTC	CASSPYERPYEQYF
TRBJ2-5	TRBD2	-	TRBV19	TGTGCCAGTAGTATAGTCCTAGCGGGGCCCCAAGAGACCCAGTACTTC	CASSIVLAGPQETQYF
TRBJ2-3	-	-	TRBV6-5	TGTGCCAGCGCCCCTCAGCGGGCGAGAGATACGCAGTATTTT	CASAPQRARDTQYF
TRBJ2-7	-	-	TRBV11-3	TGTGCCAGCAGCTTTCAGGCGGGGAACTCCTACGAGCAGTACTTC	CASSFQAGNSYEQYF